This TCR beta chain is drawn from a study of cytomegalovirus exposure and HLA in healthy donors. PCR employed 60 Vbeta and 13 Jbeta primers. Some clones are missing from TCRdb's copy, which holds only in-frame ones; the method was immunoSEQ multiplex PCR. The sample includes roughly 130,000 clones, around 67% seen only once; the top ten take approximately 2%. Study results and caveats: The study had only CMV serostatus as immune exposure information.

V lost 9 bases and J 8 bases, leaving 16 bases between the germline ends. This CDR3 is built from 12 residues. CDR1 and CDR2 (germline): SNHLY, FYNNEI. Of note for this clone: Its antigen is still unknown.

Source material: PBMCs. The source is a woman aged 40 to 49 in good health and CMV-seropositive. This chain links TRBV2 with TRBJ1-2; D is uncertain. CDR3: CARESHERGYTF. The CDR3 DNA reads as TGTGCCAGGGAGTCACATGAGAGAGGCTACACCTTC.